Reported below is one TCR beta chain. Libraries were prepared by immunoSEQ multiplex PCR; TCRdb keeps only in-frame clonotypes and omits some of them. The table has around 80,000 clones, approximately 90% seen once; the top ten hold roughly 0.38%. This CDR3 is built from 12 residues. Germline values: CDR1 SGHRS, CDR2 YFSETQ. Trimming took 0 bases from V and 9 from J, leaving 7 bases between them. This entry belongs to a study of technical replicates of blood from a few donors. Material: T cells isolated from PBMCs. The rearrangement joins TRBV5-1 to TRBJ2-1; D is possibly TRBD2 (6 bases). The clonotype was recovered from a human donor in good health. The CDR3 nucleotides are TGCGCCAGCAGCTTGGCCGGGGGTGAGCAGTTCTTC. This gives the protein CASSLAGGEQFF.